Shown below are 31 T cell receptor beta chains from a single sample sequenced in a study of cytomegalovirus exposure and HLA in healthy donors. The data were produced by immunoSEQ multiplex PCR, yet TCRdb's version contains in-frame clones alone and is incomplete. The sample consists of 150,000 to 200,000 clones, roughly nine tenths of them appearing once. The sample taken for sequencing was PBMCs. The receptors shown here come from a young woman in good health and CMV-seropositive.

The gene calls are TRBV7-2 and TRBJ2-5, with TRBD1 matching 7 bases. The CDR3 is made up of 13 amino acids. Looked up from germline, CDR1 is SGHTA and CDR2 is FQGNSA. V gave up 3 bases and J gave up 2 bases; unmatched junction bases: 0. Here the CDR3 DNA reads TGTGCCAGCAGCTTGGGACAGCAAGAGACCCAGTACTTC. Its protein product is CASSLGQQETQYF.

The chain uses TRBV5-6 and TRBJ2-1, with D possibly matching TRBD1 (5 bases). Germline values: CDR1 SGHDT, CDR2 YYEEEE. This CDR3 has 16 residues. The ends were cut back, 0 bases at V and 4 bases at J, with 14 bases in the middle. The CDR3 loop is CASSLVGRAGYNEQFF. As DNA, the CDR3 is TGTGCCAGCAGCTTGGTAGGCAGGGCTGGATACAATGAGCAGTTCTTC.

The chain recombines TRBV4-3 with TRBJ2-5; TRBD2 matches 9 bases. In germline, CDR1 is LGHNA, CDR2 YSLEER. The CDR3 spans 16 residues. J lost 5 bases, V lost 4 bases, and 11 bases had no gene match. The CDR3 bases are TGCGCCAGCAGCCCCCTGAGCGGGAGGCGTGAGGAGACCCAGTACTTC. This translates into CASSPLSGRREETQYF.

This chain links TRBV4-1 with TRBJ2-7; TRBD1 agrees at 11 bases. Germline V gene lookup returns CDR1 MGHRA and CDR2 YSYEKL. V was clipped by 3 bases and J by 6 bases; unmatched bases: 10. This CDR3 is built from 16 residues. The CDR3: CASSQEPGTGGSEQYF. The CDR3 DNA reads TGCGCCAGCAGCCAGGAACCTGGGACAGGGGGTAGCGAGCAGTACTTC.

This rearrangement joins TRBV6-6 to TRBJ2-7, with 16 positions matching TRBD2. V dropped 6 bases and J dropped 4; count of bases not matched to a gene: 6. The CDR3 totals 16 residues. CDR1 is MNHNY and CDR2 is SVGAGI in the germline V gene (reference sequence). CDR3 DNA: TGTGCCAGCAGCACGGGACTAGCGGGAGGGTTGTACGAGCAGTACTTC. It encodes CASSTGLAGGLYEQYF.

The chain couples TRBV27 to TRBJ2-7; 10 nucleotides line up with TRBD1. Germline loops: CDR1 MNHEY, CDR2 SMNVEV (reference sequence). The CDR3 has 16 amino acids. V trimming: 7 bases; J trimming: 2 bases; junction bases outside the gene matches: 11. CDR3 protein: CASKGQRGQGPYEQYF. The CDR3 region has the DNA TGTGCCAGCAAGGGGCAGAGGGGACAGGGGCCCTACGAGCAGTACTTC.

This clone was seen a single time. The rearrangement joins TRBV2 to TRBJ1-1, with D tentatively TRBD1 (6 bases). The V end lost 6 bases, the J end lost 5 bases, and 16 bases lay between the germline ends. This CDR3 is built from 14 residues. Germline V gene data show CDR1 as SNHLY and CDR2 as FYNNEI. The CDR3 bases are TGTGCCAGCAGCGCTACAGGGTTGGGGACTGAAGCTTTCTTT. Protein product: CASSATGLGTEAFF.

The gene calls are TRBV28 and TRBJ1-5, with D possibly TRBD1 on 6 matching bases. V lost 5 bases and J 7 bases, leaving 21 bases between the germline ends. CDR1 MDHEN and CDR2 SYDVKM come from the germline V gene. The CDR3 runs 16 residues. CDR3 residues: CASSPTQGGGTQPQHF. The CDR3 nucleotides are TGTGCCAGCAGTCCTACCCAAGGGGGGGGGACACAGCCCCAGCATTTT. Variable domain in full (rest from reference TRBV28 and TRBJ1-5): DVKVTQSSRYLVKRTGEKVFLECVQDMDHENMFWYRQDPGLGLRLIYFSYDVKMKEKGDIPEGYSVSREKKERFSLILESASTNQTSMYLCASSPTQGGGTQPQHFGDGTRLSIL.

This chain joins TRBV30 and TRBJ1-1, with D possibly being TRBD1 (6 bases). V was shortened by 2 bases and J by 3 bases, with 13 bases between the two germline ends. The germline V gene encodes CDR1 GTSNPN and CDR2 SVGIG (reference sequence). The CDR3 length is 14 residues. CDR3 bases: TGTGCCTGGAGTAGAGGGGGAAGTTACACTGAAGCTTTCTTT. Residues: CAWSRGGSYTEAFF.

This clone was found once. The genes are TRBV28 and TRBJ1-1, with 8 bases lining up with TRBD1. The germline CDR1 and CDR2 sequences are MDHEN and SYDVKM. This CDR3 has 14 amino acids. J gave up 0 bases and V 5 bases, and 2 bases lay outside the gene matches. DNA for the CDR3: TGTGCCAGCAGTGGGACAGGAGTGAACACTGAAGCTTTCTTT. Translating it yields CASSGTGVNTEAFF.

The chain joins TRBV25-1 to TRBJ2-1, with D perhaps matching TRBD2 (6 bases). This CDR3 is built from 12 residues. CDR1 and CDR2 (germline): MGHDK, SYGVNS. Deletions cut 4 bases from V and 10 bases from J, with 11 bases between. DNA for the CDR3: TGTGCCAGCAGTGTCGGGGGATGGGAGCAGTTCTTC. It yields the protein CASSVGGWEQFF. Drawing the rest from reference TRBV25-1 and TRBJ2-1, the complete variable domain is EADIYQTPRYLVIGTGKKITLECSQTMGHDKMYWYQQDPGMELHLIHYSYGVNSTEKGDLSSESTVSRIRTEHFPLTLESARPSHTSQYLCASSVGGWEQFFGPGTRLTVL.

The chain couples TRBV5-6 to TRBJ1-2, with D unclear. The CDR3 has 14 amino acids. V lost 0 bases, J lost 0 bases, and 6 bases lay in between. The germline V gene encodes CDR1 SGHDT and CDR2 YYEEEE. In DNA, the CDR3 is TGTGCCAGCAGCTTGGTCGGGACTAACTATGGCTACACCTTC. This encodes CASSLVGTNYGYTF.

A single count supports this clone. This chain joins TRBV28 and TRBJ1-5; TRBD1 aligns across 9 bases. The CDR3 extends over 17 amino acids. From germline, CDR1 is MDHEN and CDR2 SYDVKM. The ends lost 6 bases at V and 2 bases at J; junction bases unmatched: 11. The CDR3 DNA follows: TGTGCCAGCAGCTTTGACAGGGGGGTAAGGGGCAATCAGCCCCAGCATTTT. It translates to CASSFDRGVRGNQPQHF.

The chain couples TRBV9 to TRBJ2-5, with 8 bases matching TRBD2. Germline CDR1 is SGDLS and CDR2 is YYNGEE. V was clipped by 4 bases and J by 5 bases; unmatched bases: 10. The CDR3 has 15 residues. The CDR3 loop is CASSPGSGAGETQYF. The DNA of the CDR3 is TGTGCCAGCAGCCCGGGTAGCGGGGCGGGGGAGACCCAGTACTTC.

The V gene is TRBV4-1, the J gene TRBJ2-3, with TRBD1 identical over 8 bases. The ends lost 1 base at V and 5 bases at J; junction bases unmatched: 11. The germline gives CDR1 MGHRA, CDR2 YSYEKL. The CDR3 is made up of 17 amino acids. For the CDR3, the DNA is TGCGCCAGCAGCCAAGGTCAGGGGGCTAACCGCAGAGATACGCAGTATTTT. Its translation: CASSQGQGANRRDTQYF.

This chain uses TRBV27 with TRBJ2-1; 11 positions match TRBD2. This CDR3 has 19 amino acids. Germline assignment: CDR1 MNHEY and CDR2 SMNVEV (reference sequence). The V and J ends lost 3 bases and 0 bases, in that order; junction bases with no gene match: 10. CDR3 bases: TGTGCCAGCAGTTTTATTGGACTAGCGGGTGGTAGCTCCTACAATGAGCAGTTCTTC. As protein: CASSFIGLAGGSSYNEQFF.

This clone has more than one count but fewer than ten. The chain links TRBV19 to TRBJ2-7; 8 bases are shared with TRBD2. CDR1 LNHDA and CDR2 SQIVND come from the germline V gene (reference sequence). The CDR3 is made up of 14 amino acids. J lost 6 bases, V lost 7 bases, and 11 bases had no gene match. The CDR3 sequence is CASNPGGASGEQYF. As DNA, the CDR3 is TGTGCCAGTAACCCCGGGGGGGCCTCGGGCGAGCAGTACTTC. Complete variable domain (other parts from reference TRBV19 and TRBJ2-7): DGGITQSPKYLFRKEGQNVTLSCEQNLNHDAMYWYRQDPGQGLRLIYYSQIVNDFQKGDIAEGYSVSREKKESFPLTVTSAQKNPTAFYLCASNPGGASGEQYFGPGTRLTVT.

V gene TRBV5-6 combines with J gene TRBJ1-6; 8 bases match TRBD1. This CDR3 is built from 15 residues. Germline V gene data show CDR1 as SGHDT and CDR2 as YYEEEE. Trimming cost V 3 bases and J 9 bases; bases outside gene matches: 8. CDR3 bases: TGTGCCAGCAGCTCTCGGACAGGGCGGAGTTCACCCCTCCACTTT. Translating it yields CASSSRTGRSSPLHF.

This chain links TRBV2 with TRBJ1-2; 9 nucleotides align to TRBD1. V lost 4 bases and J lost 5; bases outside the gene matches: 8. Germline CDR1 is SNHLY and CDR2 is FYNNEI. CDR3 size: 15 residues. In DNA, the CDR3 is TGTGCCAGCAGTGGCAACAGGGGGCCAACATATGGCTACACCTTC. Its protein product is CASSGNRGPTYGYTF.

V and J are TRBV4-3 and TRBJ1-1; D gene ambiguous. The CDR3 has 15 residues. CDR1 and CDR2 (germline): LGHNA, YSLEER. V was pared by 8 bases and J by 6 bases, with 22 bases between. CDR3 loop: CASGRGVPGIAEAFF. The CDR3 DNA reads TGCGCCAGCGGACGTGGGGTTCCGGGGATCGCTGAAGCTTTCTTT.

The table lists this clone with a count of one. This chain joins TRBV2 and TRBJ2-5; unclear D gene. This CDR3 spans 13 amino acids. V was shortened by 1 base and J by 0 bases, with 3 bases between the two germline ends. Germline V gives CDR1 SNHLY, CDR2 FYNNEI. The CDR3 DNA reads TGTGCCAGCAGTGAAGGTAACCAAGAGACCCAGTACTTC. Encoded protein: CASSEGNQETQYF.

V and J are TRBV27 and TRBJ1-2, with a possible D match to TRBD1 (6 bases). Germline V gene data show CDR1 as MNHEY and CDR2 as SMNVEV (reference sequence). Trimming stripped 6 bases from V and 4 bases from J, with 15 bases between. The CDR3 totals 14 residues. Here the CDR3 reads CASSSTGHLYGYTF. The CDR3 DNA follows: TGTGCCAGCAGCTCGACAGGCCACCTCTATGGCTACACCTTC.

The chain carries TRBV27 and TRBJ1-2; 8 bases line up with TRBD1. Germline values: CDR1 MNHEY, CDR2 SMNVEV (reference sequence). The CDR3 loop spans 15 amino acids. After removal of 4 bases from V and 8 bases from J, the junction contained 12 bases not matched to a gene. The CDR3 reads CASSSRGRVDGGYTF. In DNA, the CDR3 is TGTGCCAGCAGTTCCAGGGGGCGAGTAGATGGGGGCTACACCTTC.

The V and J genes are TRBV6-6 and TRBJ1-2; 10 nucleotides agree with TRBD1. Germline-derived CDR1 and CDR2 are MNHNY and SVGAGI (reference sequence). The CDR3 totals 16 residues. V lost 2 bases, J lost 4 bases, and 7 bases stayed unmatched. CDR3 nucleotide sequence: TGTGCCAGCAGTTACGACTGGGACAGGGGCTTCTATGGCTACACCTTC. Translation: CASSYDWDRGFYGYTF.

The chain recombines TRBV23-1 with TRBJ2-5; TRBD2 matches at 7 bases. TRBV23-1 is an ORF, and what it does is uncertain. The CDR3 is 14 residues long. Trimming took 3 bases from V and 6 from J; bases not matched to a gene: 7. The CDR3 reads CASSQRPGRKTQYF. The CDR3 region has the DNA TGCGCCAGCAGTCAGAGACCCGGGAGGAAGACCCAGTACTTC.

J is TRBJ1-2 and V is TRBV27; 9 nucleotides match TRBD1. The CDR3 consists of 14 residues. In germline, CDR1 is MNHEY, CDR2 SMNVEV (reference sequence). The trim removed 6 bases at V and 4 bases at J, leaving 6 bases unmatched. The CDR3 here is CASRLRGQGYGYTF. The CDR3, as DNA: TGTGCCAGCAGACTGAGGGGACAGGGCTATGGCTACACCTTC.

This rearrangement joins TRBV5-1 to TRBJ2-7; D call uncertain. The V end lost 3 bases, the J end lost 2 bases, and 12 bases lay between the germline ends. The CDR3 totals 14 residues. CDR1 and CDR2 (germline): SGHRS, YFSETQ. The CDR3 nucleotides are TGCGCCAGCAGCTCCTTACAAGACACCTACGAGCAGTACTTC. This codes for CASSSLQDTYEQYF.

The chain couples TRBV29-1 to TRBJ1-3; possibly TRBD1 for D (5 bases). The CDR3 covers 15 residues. V lost 6 bases and J 0 bases, leaving 15 bases between the germline ends. Germline lookup yields CDR1 SQVTM and CDR2 ANQGSEA. CDR3 coding DNA: TGCAGCGTAAGGAGGGGCTCGGGCTCTGGAAACACCATATATTTT. It translates to CSVRRGSGSGNTIYF.

The chain combines TRBV5-1 with TRBJ2-7, with no clear D. Germline assignment: CDR1 SGHRS and CDR2 YFSETQ. This CDR3 is 11 amino acids long. V lost 4 bases to trimming and J lost 8 bases, with 10 bases between them. The CDR3 here is CASSVNTQQYF. The CDR3 nucleotides are TGCGCCAGCAGCGTCAACACCCAGCAGTACTTC.

The chain couples TRBV7-6 to TRBJ2-7; 13 bases are shared with TRBD2. Unmatched junction bases numbered 10, after V lost 5 bases and J lost 0 bases. Germline values: CDR1 SGHVS, CDR2 FNYEAQ. The CDR3 sequence is 18 residues long. This CDR3 reads CASSPGLAGAPPSYEQYF. DNA of the CDR3: TGTGCCAGCAGCCCCGGACTAGCGGGGGCCCCGCCCTCCTACGAGCAGTACTTC. Complete variable domain (other parts from reference TRBV7-6 and TRBJ2-7): GAGVSQSPRYKVTKRGQDVALRCDPISGHVSLYWYRQALGQGPEFLTYFNYEAQQDKSGLPNDRFSAERPEGSISTLTIQRTEQRDSAMYRCASSPGLAGAPPSYEQYFGPGTRLTVT.

The chain couples TRBV4-2 to TRBJ1-2; weak D call: TRBD1 (6 bases). The germline CDR1 and CDR2 sequences are LGHNA and YNFKEQ. Trimming cost V 7 bases and J 4 bases, with 10 bases left between them. This CDR3 spans 12 amino acids. As DNA, the CDR3 is TGTGCCAGCACCGACAGGAGCTATGGCTACACCTTC. As protein: CASTDRSYGYTF.